This T cell receptor beta chain was sequenced during a study of cytomegalovirus exposure and HLA in healthy donors. Study results and caveats: Researchers counted roughly 150 TCR beta chains as cytomegalovirus-associated.

The PCR employed 60 Vbeta primers together with 13 Jbeta primers. The assay was immunoSEQ multiplex PCR, and TCRdb's table has in-frame clones only and misses some. This table has 150,000 to 200,000 clones, roughly four fifths appearing once. A remark on this clone: Its specificity is not known.

V trimming: 5 bases; J trimming: 0 bases; junction bases outside the gene matches: 8. This CDR3 is 15 amino acids long. Germline values: CDR1 SQVTM, CDR2 ANQGSEA. This receptor was obtained from a man in his forties or fifties in good health and CMV-seropositive. Sequences were obtained from PBMCs. The chain has TRBV29-1 and TRBJ2-7, with 9 bases identical to TRBD1. CDR3 in DNA: TGCAGCGTTCCGACCGGGACAGGGCACTCCTACGAGCAGTACTTC. Translated: CSVPTGTGHSYEQYF.